The next 8 T cell receptor beta chains were all read from a single sample in a study of beta chain features in type 1 diabetes. Expressed TCRB transcripts were sequenced, since all the RNA that had been isolated was reverse transcribed. Clones were sequenced by immunoSEQ multiplex PCR, and TCRdb holds only the in-frame ones, with some missing. The table shows roughly 610,000 clones, with 15% to 19% occurring only once. Sequencing used naive CD4+ T cells from blood. All receptors derive from a man younger than 35 in good health.

This clone was recorded a few times. This chain connects TRBV29-1 to TRBJ2-2, with 8 bases lining up with TRBD1. The CDR3 covers 14 residues. Germline loops: CDR1 SQVTM, CDR2 ANQGSEA. With V trimmed by 3 bases and J by 6 bases, 6 bases remained unmatched. CDR3: CSVDGQGRAGELFF. As DNA, the CDR3 is TGCAGCGTTGATGGACAGGGTCGGGCCGGGGAGCTGTTTTTT.

The V and J genes are TRBV10-3 and TRBJ2-3; TRBD2 aligns across 11 bases. From germline, CDR1 is ENHRY and CDR2 SYGVKD. This CDR3 has 15 residues. The ends lost 6 bases at V and 4 bases at J; junction bases unmatched: 6. This CDR3 is CAISQTSGTSDTQYF. The CDR3, as DNA: TGTGCCATCAGCCAGACTAGCGGGACTTCAGATACGCAGTATTTT.

Only a few counts were recorded for this clone. The chain combines TRBV7-9 with TRBJ2-4, with D hard to call. In germline, CDR1 is SEHNR, CDR2 FQNEAQ (reference sequence). There are 15 residues in the CDR3. V lost 3 bases and J 0 bases, leaving 9 bases between the germline ends. CDR3 DNA sequence: TGTGCCAGCAGCTTGAGCTCCCTAGCCAAAAACATTCAGTACTTC. This translates into CASSLSSLAKNIQYF.

The chain couples TRBV5-1 to TRBJ1-5, with 7 bases identical to TRBD1. The CDR3 contains 14 residues. Losses at the gene ends were 4 bases for V and 4 bases for J; bases not matched to a gene: 5. CDR1 SGHRS and CDR2 YFSETQ come from the germline V gene. The CDR3 nucleotides are TGCGCCAGCAGCCGACAGGGAATGAATCAGCCCCAGCATTTT. Protein product: CASSRQGMNQPQHF.

The gene calls are TRBV18 and TRBJ2-7; TRBD1 aligns across 7 bases. The CDR3 covers 15 residues. V gave up 6 bases and J gave up 0 bases; unmatched junction bases: 8. Germline V gene lookup returns CDR1 KGHSH and CDR2 LQKENI. CDR3 amino acids: CASSRQGTGSYEQYF. In DNA form, the CDR3 reads TGTGCCAGCTCTAGACAGGGAACGGGCTCCTACGAGCAGTACTTC. The full variable domain, rest sourced from reference TRBV18 and TRBJ2-7, is NAGVMQNPRHLVRRRGQEARLRCSPMKGHSHVYWYRQLPEEGLKFMVYLQKENIIDESGMPKERFSAEFPKEGPSILRIQQVVRGDSAAYFCASSRQGTGSYEQYFGPGTRLTVT.

The chain combines TRBV6-6 with TRBJ1-4; D remains unclear. This CDR3 has 15 amino acids. Germline-derived CDR1 and CDR2 are MNHNY and SVGAGI (reference sequence). The V gene lost 5 bases and the J gene lost 5 bases, with 15 bases spanning the gap. CDR3 sequence reads: CASSGLVTANEKLFF. In DNA form, the CDR3 reads TGTGCCAGCAGTGGGCTAGTTACAGCCAATGAAAAACTGTTTTTT.

The J gene is TRBJ2-4, the V gene TRBV6-5; no clear D. CDR3 length: 16 residues. The germline V and J ends were trimmed by 0 bases and 1 base, with 10 bases remaining between them. CDR1 is MNHEY and CDR2 is SVGAGI in the germline V gene. The CDR3 coding sequence is TGTGCCAGCAGTTACTCACCAGTTGGGGCCAAAAACATTCAGTACTTC. Translating gives CASSYSPVGAKNIQYF.

The table lists this clone with a few counts. V gene TRBV5-5 combines with J gene TRBJ1-1; D is undetermined. This CDR3 contains 15 residues. The V gene's germline CDR1 is SGHKS and CDR2 YYEKEE (reference sequence). Trimming took off 0 bases at V and 1 base at J, with 10 bases between the two ends. The CDR3 DNA reads TGTGCCAGCAGCTTGGACACATTCCAGAACACTGAAGCTTTCTTT. It specifies CASSLDTFQNTEAFF.